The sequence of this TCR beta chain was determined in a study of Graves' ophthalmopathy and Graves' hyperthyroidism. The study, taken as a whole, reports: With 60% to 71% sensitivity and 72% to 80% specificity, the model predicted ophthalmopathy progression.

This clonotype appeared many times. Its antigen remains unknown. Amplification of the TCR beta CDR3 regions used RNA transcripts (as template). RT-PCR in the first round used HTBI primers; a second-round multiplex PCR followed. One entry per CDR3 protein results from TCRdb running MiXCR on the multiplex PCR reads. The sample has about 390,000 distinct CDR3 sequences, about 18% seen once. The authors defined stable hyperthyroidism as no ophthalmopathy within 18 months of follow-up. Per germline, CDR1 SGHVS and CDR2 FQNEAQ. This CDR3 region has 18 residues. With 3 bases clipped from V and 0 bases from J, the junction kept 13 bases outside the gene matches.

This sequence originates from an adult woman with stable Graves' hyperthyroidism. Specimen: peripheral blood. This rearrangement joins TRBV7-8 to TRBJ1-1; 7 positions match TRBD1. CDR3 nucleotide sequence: TGTGCCAGCAGCTTTGGGAGAGGGGGCAACGCGATGAACACTGAAGCTTTCTTT. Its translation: CASSFGRGGNAMNTEAFF.